This section outlines one T cell receptor beta chain sequence together with its context. Its antigen is currently unknown. This sample is drawn from a study of cytomegalovirus exposure and HLA in healthy donors. As for the study in general: From 150 million to 200 million T cells, an earlier analysis saw approximately 110 million unique TCR beta sequences. Most genotyped donors, around 86% of 300 to 400, had Caucasian-associated genetic ancestry.

Study-level results: V segments that were indistinguishable, TRBV6-2 and TRBV6-3 among them, were omitted from analysis. It was reported that TCR beta sequences correctly inferred the HLA-A and HLA-B alleles for most subjects.

The V and J ends lost 5 bases and 6 bases, in that order; junction bases with no gene match: 4. CDR3 length: 14 residues. Germline assignment: CDR1 MNHEY and CDR2 SVGAGI. The study ran its PCR with 60 Vbeta and 13 Jbeta primers. Sequencing used immunoSEQ multiplex PCR; TCRdb keeps in-frame clones, though not all of them. The sample has tens of thousands of clones, approximately 78% seen once. Sequencing was carried out using PBMCs. The origin of this receptor is a woman aged 40 to 55 in good health and CMV-seropositive. J is TRBJ2-2 and V is TRBV6-5; 9 nucleotides align to TRBD2. CDR3 protein: CASSGLASSGELFF. CDR3 bases: TGTGCCAGCAGTGGACTAGCGTCCTCCGGGGAGCTGTTTTTT.